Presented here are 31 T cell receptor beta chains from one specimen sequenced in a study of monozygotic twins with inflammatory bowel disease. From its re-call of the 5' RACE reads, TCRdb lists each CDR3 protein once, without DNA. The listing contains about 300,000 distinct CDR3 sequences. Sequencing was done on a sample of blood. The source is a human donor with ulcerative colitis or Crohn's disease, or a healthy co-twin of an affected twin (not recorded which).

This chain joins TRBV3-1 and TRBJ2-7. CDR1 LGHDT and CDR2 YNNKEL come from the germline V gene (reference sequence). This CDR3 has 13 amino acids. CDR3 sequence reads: CASSQAGDYEQYF.

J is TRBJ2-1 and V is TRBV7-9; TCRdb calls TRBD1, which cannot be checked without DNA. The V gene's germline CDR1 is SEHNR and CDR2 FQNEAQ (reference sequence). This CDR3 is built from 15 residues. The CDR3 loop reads CASSPGFVSYNEQFF.

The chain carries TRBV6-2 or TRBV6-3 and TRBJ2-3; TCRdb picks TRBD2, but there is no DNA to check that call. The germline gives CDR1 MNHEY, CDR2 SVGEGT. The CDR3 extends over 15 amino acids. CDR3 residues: CASKLLAGATDTQYF.

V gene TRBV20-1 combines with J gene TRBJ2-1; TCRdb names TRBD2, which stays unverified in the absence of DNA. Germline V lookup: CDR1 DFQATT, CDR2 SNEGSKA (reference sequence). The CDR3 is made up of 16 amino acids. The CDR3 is CSARDHGGTSVNEQFF.

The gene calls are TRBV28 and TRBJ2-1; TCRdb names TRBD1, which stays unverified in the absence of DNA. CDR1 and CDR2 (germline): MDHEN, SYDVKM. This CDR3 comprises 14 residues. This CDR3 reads CASSFLGLMIEQFF.

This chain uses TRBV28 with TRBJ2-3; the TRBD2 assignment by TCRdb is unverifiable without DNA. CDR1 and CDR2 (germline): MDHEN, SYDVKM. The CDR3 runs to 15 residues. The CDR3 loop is CASSAPALRQDTQYF.

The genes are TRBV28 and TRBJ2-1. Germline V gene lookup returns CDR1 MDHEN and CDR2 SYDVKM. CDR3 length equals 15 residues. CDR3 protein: CASSLSRLGNNEQFF.

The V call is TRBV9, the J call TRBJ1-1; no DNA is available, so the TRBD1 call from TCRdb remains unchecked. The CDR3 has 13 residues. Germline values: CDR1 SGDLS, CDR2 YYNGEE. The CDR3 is CASSVETGGTAFF.

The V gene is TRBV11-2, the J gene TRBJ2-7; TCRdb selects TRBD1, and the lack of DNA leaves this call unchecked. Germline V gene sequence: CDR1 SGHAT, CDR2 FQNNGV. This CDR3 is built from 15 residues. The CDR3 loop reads CASSLVNTRYSEQYF.

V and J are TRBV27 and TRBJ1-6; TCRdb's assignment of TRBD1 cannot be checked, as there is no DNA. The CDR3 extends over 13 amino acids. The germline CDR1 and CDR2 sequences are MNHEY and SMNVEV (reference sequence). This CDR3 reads CAIRGQGSSPLHF.

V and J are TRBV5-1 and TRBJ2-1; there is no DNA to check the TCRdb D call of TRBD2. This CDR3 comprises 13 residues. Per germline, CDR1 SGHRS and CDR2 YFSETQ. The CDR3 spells CASSLGLVSEQFF.

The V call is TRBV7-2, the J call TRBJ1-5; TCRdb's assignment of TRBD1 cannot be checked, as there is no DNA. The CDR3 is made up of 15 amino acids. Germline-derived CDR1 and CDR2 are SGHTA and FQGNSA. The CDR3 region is CASSPRTGDNQPQHF.

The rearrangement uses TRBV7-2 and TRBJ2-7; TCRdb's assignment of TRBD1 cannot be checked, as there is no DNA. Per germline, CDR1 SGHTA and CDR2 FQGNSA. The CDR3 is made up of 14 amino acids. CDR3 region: CASSPTGLGHEQYF.

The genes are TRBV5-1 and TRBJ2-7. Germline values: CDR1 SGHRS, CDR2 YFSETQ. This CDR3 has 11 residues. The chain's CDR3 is CASSLWGEQYF.

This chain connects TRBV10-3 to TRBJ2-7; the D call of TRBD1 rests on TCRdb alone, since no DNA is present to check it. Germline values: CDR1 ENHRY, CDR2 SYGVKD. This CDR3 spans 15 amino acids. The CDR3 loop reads CAITQGQGSSYEQYF.

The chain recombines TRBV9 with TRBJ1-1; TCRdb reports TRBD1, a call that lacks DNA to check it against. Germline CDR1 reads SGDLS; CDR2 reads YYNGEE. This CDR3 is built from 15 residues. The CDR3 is CASSVSRGGDTEAFF.

The CDR3 sequence is CASSRDRGPGDTQYF. The genes are TRBV7-6 and TRBJ2-3; the D call from TCRdb, TRBD1, cannot be confirmed without DNA. The CDR3 sequence is 15 residues long. From germline, CDR1 is SGHVS and CDR2 FNYEAQ.

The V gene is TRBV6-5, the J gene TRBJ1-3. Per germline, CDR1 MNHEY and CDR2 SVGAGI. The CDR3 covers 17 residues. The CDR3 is CASSYRAAGPSGNTIYF.

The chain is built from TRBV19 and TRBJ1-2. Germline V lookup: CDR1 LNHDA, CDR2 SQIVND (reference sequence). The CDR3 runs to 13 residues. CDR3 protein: CASSIDRNYGYTF.

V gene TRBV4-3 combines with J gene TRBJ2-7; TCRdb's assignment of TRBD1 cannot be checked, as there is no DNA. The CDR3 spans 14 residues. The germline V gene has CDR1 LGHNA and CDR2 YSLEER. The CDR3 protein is CASSPAGTVYEQYF.

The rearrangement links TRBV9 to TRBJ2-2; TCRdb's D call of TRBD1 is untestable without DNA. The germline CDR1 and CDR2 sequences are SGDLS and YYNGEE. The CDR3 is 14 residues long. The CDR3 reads CASSVTGREGELFF.

This chain's CDR3 is CASTPRGDSYNEQFF. The chain couples TRBV5-1 to TRBJ2-1. CDR1 is SGHRS and CDR2 is YFSETQ in the germline V gene. CDR3 length: 15 residues.

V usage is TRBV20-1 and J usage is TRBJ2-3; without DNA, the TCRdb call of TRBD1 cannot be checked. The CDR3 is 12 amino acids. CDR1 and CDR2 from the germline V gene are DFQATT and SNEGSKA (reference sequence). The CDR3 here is CSAGGSTDTQYF.

The CDR3 region is CSAPWAETQYF. The gene calls are TRBV20-1 and TRBJ2-3; the TCRdb D gene call, TRBD1, has no DNA to confirm it. The CDR3 is 11 amino acids. Germline loops: CDR1 DFQATT, CDR2 SNEGSKA (reference sequence).

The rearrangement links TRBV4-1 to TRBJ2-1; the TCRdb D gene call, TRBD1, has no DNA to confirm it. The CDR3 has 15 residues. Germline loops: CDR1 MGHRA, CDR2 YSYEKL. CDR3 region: CASSPGAPIRNEQFF.

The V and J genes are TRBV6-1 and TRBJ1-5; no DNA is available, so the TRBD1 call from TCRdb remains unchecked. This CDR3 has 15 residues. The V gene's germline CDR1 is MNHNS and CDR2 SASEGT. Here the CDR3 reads CASSRDAGAGQPQHF.

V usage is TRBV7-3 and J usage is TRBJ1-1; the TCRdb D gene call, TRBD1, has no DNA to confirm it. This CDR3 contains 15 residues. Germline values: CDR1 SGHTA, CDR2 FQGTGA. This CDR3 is CASSKGQGAISEAFF.

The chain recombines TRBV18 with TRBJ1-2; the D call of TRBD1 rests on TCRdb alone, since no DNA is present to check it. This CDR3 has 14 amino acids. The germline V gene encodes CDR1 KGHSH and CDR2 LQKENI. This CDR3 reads CASSPTGTDYGYTF.

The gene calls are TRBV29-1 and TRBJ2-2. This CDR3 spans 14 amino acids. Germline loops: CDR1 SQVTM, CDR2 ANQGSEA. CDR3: CSVRASSNTGELFF.

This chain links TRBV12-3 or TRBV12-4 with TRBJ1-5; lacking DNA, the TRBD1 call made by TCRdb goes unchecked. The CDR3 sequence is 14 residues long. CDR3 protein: CASVGQTSNQPQHF.

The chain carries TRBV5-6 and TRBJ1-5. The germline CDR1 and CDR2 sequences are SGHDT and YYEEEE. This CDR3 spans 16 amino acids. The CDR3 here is CASSSSRRSSGVAQHF.